This T cell receptor (beta chain) originates from a study of T cell responses to AZD1222 COVID-19 vaccine. Findings and caveats of the study: Nearly half of the spike-specific TCRs reportedly recognize variant regions that carry no mutations.

This CDR3 region has 15 residues. Germline lookup yields CDR1 SGDLS and CDR2 YYNGEE. V dropped 0 bases and J dropped 0 bases, with 4 bases sitting between them. Data came from immunoSEQ multiplex PCR; TCRdb stores just in-frame clones and leaves some out. Here the sample spans some 150,000 clones, 87% being singletons. Notes on this clone: Its antigen is as yet unknown.

The receptor was isolated from an adult who received the AZD1222 COVID-19 vaccine. The sample consisted of peripheral blood, taken 28 days after the second AZD1222 dose. The gene calls are TRBV9 and TRBJ2-6; D not certain. The CDR3 DNA follows: TGTGCCAGCAGCGTAGGCTTCTCTGGGGCCAACGTCCTGACTTTC. This codes for CASSVGFSGANVLTF.